Listed here are 27 T cell receptor beta chains from one sample, sequenced in a study of blood T cell repertoires in COVID-19. This table comes from immunoSEQ multiplex PCR, and its TCRdb copy is limited to in-frame clones, with some not included. The sample shows around 250,000 clones, around 87% of them seen only once. Sequencing used peripheral blood. The receptor source for this set is a woman aged 55-75 years with COVID-19, enrolled during active disease.

CDR3 DNA: TGCGCCAGCAGCCAAGAGGAGCAGGGTTACCAGCCCCAGCATTTT. Amino acids: CASSQEEQGYQPQHF. The chain carries TRBV4-3 and TRBJ1-5; tentatively, D is TRBD1 (5 bases). With 0 bases removed from V and 7 bases from J, the gap between germline ends came to 13 bases. The CDR3 totals 15 residues. Germline CDR1 and CDR2: LGHNA and YSLEER.

For this clone: No conserved phenylalanine or tryptophan is present at the end of the CDR3, so a read error is the likely explanation. It is unclear where the CDR3 begins or ends on the DNA, so no DNA is shown, and the CDR3 is as TCRdb lists it. The chain joins TRBV6-5 to TRBJ1-2; TRBD1, the table's D call, lacks a check against the DNA. Counting both end residues, the CDR3 totals 12 amino acids. Looked up from germline, CDR1 is MNHEY and CDR2 is SVGAGI. CDR3 residues: CASSYGTGGSDI.

The chain links TRBV3-1 (or the pseudogene TRBV3-2) to TRBJ1-6; weak D call: TRBD1 (6 bases). The length of the CDR3 is 17 residues. V was trimmed by 4 bases and J by 7 bases, leaving 20 bases between them. Germline V gives CDR1 LGHDT, CDR2 YNNKEL (reference sequence). The CDR3 sequence is CASSRRGTGSRNSPLHF. In DNA form, the CDR3 reads TGTGCCAGCAGCCGAAGAGGAACAGGGTCGCGAAATTCACCCCTCCACTTT.

The V call is TRBV5-1, the J call TRBJ2-7; D is possibly TRBD2 (6 bases). Between the trimmed V and J ends, which lost 4 bases and 4 bases, there was a span of 15 bases. CDR3 length equals 14 residues. The germline CDR1 and CDR2 sequences are SGHRS and YFSETQ. In nucleotides, the CDR3 is TGCGCCAGCAGCATACGCGGGACTTGGTACGAGCAGTACTTC. Translation gives CASSIRGTWYEQYF.

This CDR3 reads CASSTSGGEGYTF. As DNA, the CDR3 is TGTGCCAGTAGTACGAGCGGGGGCGAAGGCTACACCTTC. V usage is TRBV19 and J usage is TRBJ1-2; tentative D call: TRBD1 (6 bases). The germline V gene has CDR1 LNHDA and CDR2 SQIVND (reference sequence). The CDR3 totals 13 residues. V was cut by 4 bases and J by 8 bases, with 14 bases left in between.

This rearrangement joins TRBV2 to TRBJ1-1; D is unclear. V lost 4 bases and J lost 3, with 3 bases in between. The length of the CDR3 is 11 residues. The V gene's germline CDR1 is SNHLY and CDR2 FYNNEI. CDR3 coding DNA: TGTGCCAGCAGTGCATACACTGAAGCTTTCTTT. As protein: CASSAYTEAFF.

The V call is TRBV4-2, the J call TRBJ1-2; D is unclear. Trimming removed 0 bases from V and 5 bases from J, with 10 bases in between. Germline loops: CDR1 LGHNA, CDR2 YNFKEQ. The CDR3 extends over 14 amino acids. The CDR3, as DNA: TGTGCCAGCAGCCAAGATGTGACACCTTATGGCTACACCTTC. This translates into CASSQDVTPYGYTF.

The V and J genes are TRBV29-1 and TRBJ2-2; 7 positions match TRBD1. Per germline, CDR1 SQVTM and CDR2 ANQGSEA. This CDR3 is built from 12 residues. The junction had 3 bases not matched to a gene; V was cut back by 5 bases and J by 6 bases. The chain's CDR3 is CSVRQGPGELFF. CDR3 nucleotide sequence: TGCAGCGTTCGACAGGGCCCCGGGGAGCTGTTTTTT.

The chain links TRBV5-1 to TRBJ2-7; D is unresolved. CDR1 is SGHRS and CDR2 is YFSETQ in the germline V gene. The CDR3 spans 10 residues. With 6 bases removed from V and 4 bases from J, the gap between germline ends came to 5 bases. CDR3 sequence (DNA): TGCGCCAGCACTCCTTACGAGCAGTACTTC. It specifies CASTPYEQYF. The full variable domain, in which reference TRBV5-1 and TRBJ2-7 provide the parts outside the CDR3, is KAGVTQTPRYLIKTRGQQVTLSCSPISGHRSVSWYQQTPGQGLQFLFEYFSETQRNKGNFPGRFSGRQFSNSRSEMNVSTLELGDSALYLCASTPYEQYFGPGTRLTVT.

A few counts support this clone. The chain employs TRBV5-6 and TRBJ2-7; 8 bases are shared with TRBD1. This CDR3 is 15 amino acids long. V shed 4 bases, J shed 2 bases, and the junction held 8 bases outside the gene matches. CDR1 and CDR2 (germline): SGHDT, YYEEEE. CDR3 region: CASSIRTGTTYEQYF. As DNA, the CDR3 is TGTGCCAGCAGCATAAGGACAGGGACCACCTACGAGCAGTACTTC.

This clone has just a few counts. The identical CDR3 is also encoded by other nucleotide sequences in the sample. CDR3 DNA: TGTGCCAGCTCACCAACAGGGGGCAATCAGCCCCAGCATTTT. Its protein product is CASSPTGGNQPQHF. The chain uses TRBV18 and TRBJ1-5, with 7 bases aligning to TRBD1. Germline CDR1 KGHSH, CDR2 LQKENI. The length of the CDR3 is 14 residues. V trimming: 2 bases; J trimming: 2 bases; junction bases outside the gene matches: 0.

The rearrangement uses TRBV5-1 and TRBJ2-3, with 11 bases lining up with TRBD1. The CDR3 runs to 16 residues. Per the germline V gene, CDR1 is SGHRS and CDR2 is YFSETQ. V dropped 4 bases and J dropped 4; count of bases not matched to a gene: 8. CDR3 coding DNA: TGCGCCAGCAGCCCGTCCGGGACAGGGGGGCCAGATACGCAGTATTTT. This codes for CASSPSGTGGPDTQYF.

This clone was seen a handful of times. This rearrangement joins TRBV7-3 to TRBJ1-1; 11 bases are shared with TRBD1. This CDR3 contains 14 residues. The germline gives CDR1 SGHTA, CDR2 FQGTGA. J gave up 5 bases and V 5 bases, and 4 bases lay outside the gene matches. The CDR3 coding sequence is TGTGCCAGCAGCACTGGGACAGGGGGGACTGAAGCTTTCTTT. Protein: CASSTGTGGTEAFF.

The V gene is TRBV6-1, the J gene TRBJ2-1, with D maybe TRBD1 (5 bases). Germline values: CDR1 MNHNS, CDR2 SASEGT. V lost 3 bases and J 3 bases, leaving 9 bases between the germline ends. The CDR3 is 14 residues long. Here the CDR3 reads CASSEQGFYNEQFF. The CDR3 DNA is TGTGCCAGCAGTGAGCAGGGTTTCTACAATGAGCAGTTCTTC.

V gene TRBV4-1 combines with J gene TRBJ1-5; possible D gene TRBD1, 6 bases. V lost 1 base to trimming and J lost 2 bases, with 6 bases between them. This CDR3 contains 14 residues. The germline CDR1 and CDR2 sequences are MGHRA and YSYEKL. CDR3 sequence: CASSQGTGNQPQHF. CDR3 coding DNA: TGCGCCAGCAGCCAAGGGACAGGCAATCAGCCCCAGCATTTT.

This clone was counted once. The genes are TRBV6-5 and TRBJ1-4; tentative D call: TRBD1 (5 bases). CDR3 size: 14 residues. Trimming stripped 7 bases from V and 11 bases from J, with 20 bases between. Germline CDR1 MNHEY, CDR2 SVGAGI. The CDR3 here is CASMTITSSGKLFF. CDR3 DNA: TGTGCCAGCATGACAATTACGTCCTCAGGGAAACTGTTTTTT.

The chain employs TRBV7-9 and TRBJ2-2; D is unresolved. Trimming removed 3 bases from V and 4 bases from J, with 15 bases in between. The CDR3 consists of 16 residues. Germline CDR1 SEHNR, CDR2 FQNEAQ (reference sequence). CDR3 DNA: TGTGCCAGCAGCTTGAGCTTGATAAGGAGCACCGGGGAGCTGTTTTTT. Protein: CASSLSLIRSTGELFF. The variable domain in full, with the rest retrieved from reference TRBV7-9 and TRBJ2-2, is DTGVSQNPRHKITKRGQNVTFRCDPISEHNRLYWYRQTLGQGPEFLTYFQNEAQLEKSRLLSDRFSAERPKGSFSTLEIQRTEQGDSAMYLCASSLSLIRSTGELFFGEGSRLTVL.

The chain has TRBV5-5 and TRBJ2-7; possible D gene TRBD2, 5 bases. The V end lost 5 bases, the J end lost 1 base, and 16 bases lay between the germline ends. The V gene's germline CDR1 is SGHKS and CDR2 YYEKEE (reference sequence). The CDR3 has 15 amino acids. The CDR3 sequence is CASRLDQAMSYEQYF. As DNA, the CDR3 is TGTGCCAGCAGACTAGATCAGGCGATGTCCTACGAGCAGTACTTC. The entire variable domain, with the rest obtained from reference TRBV5-5 and TRBJ2-7, is as follows: DAGVTQSPTHLIKTRGQQVTLRCSPISGHKSVSWYQQVLGQGPQFIFQYYEKEERGRGNFPDRFSARQFPNYSSELNVNALLLGDSALYLCASRLDQAMSYEQYFGPGTRLTVT.

In its sample, this clone was seen once. J is TRBJ1-1 and V is TRBV30; 10 bases fit TRBD1. The CDR3 extends over 15 amino acids. Germline CDR1 GTSNPN, CDR2 SVGIG (reference sequence). The ends lost 1 base at V and 6 bases at J; junction bases unmatched: 8. In DNA form, the CDR3 reads TGTGCCTGGAGTGCCAAGACAGGGGGCGCCGCTGAAGCTTTCTTT. It codes for CAWSAKTGGAAEAFF. The full variable domain, with the rest looked up from reference TRBV30 and TRBJ1-1, is SQTIHQWPATLVQPVGSPLSLECTVEGTSNPNLYWYRQAAGRGLQLLFYSVGIGQISSEVPQNLSASRPQDRQFILSSKKLLLSDSGFYLCAWSAKTGGAAEAFFGQGTRLTVV.

J is TRBJ2-3 and V is TRBV10-1; TRBD2 is a possible D gene (6 bases). The CDR3 has 17 residues. V gave up 4 bases and J gave up 0 bases, with 17 bases separating them. CDR1 and CDR2 from the germline V gene are WNHNN and SYGVQD (reference sequence). CDR3 in amino acids: CASSGEEDGTSTDTQYF. The DNA for the CDR3 is TGCGCCAGCAGTGGGGAGGAAGATGGGACTAGCACAGATACGCAGTATTTT.

The chain recombines TRBV2 with TRBJ2-2; TRBD1 might be the D (6 bases). V was cut by 6 bases and J by 0 bases, with 14 bases left in between. Germline V lookup: CDR1 SNHLY, CDR2 FYNNEI. The CDR3 length is 16 residues. The CDR3 DNA is TGTGCCAGCAGCCCCGACAGGACCTCGAACACCGGGGAGCTGTTTTTT. This encodes CASSPDRTSNTGELFF.

The chain has TRBV5-1 and TRBJ2-2, with 8 bases matching TRBD1. The CDR3 is made up of 15 amino acids. J gave up 4 bases and V 2 bases, and 4 bases lay outside the gene matches. The V gene's germline CDR1 is SGHRS and CDR2 YFSETQ. CDR3 amino acids: CASSLRTGRTGELFF. DNA for the CDR3: TGCGCCAGCAGCTTAAGGACAGGGCGCACCGGGGAGCTGTTTTTT.

This clone was picked up one time. The rearrangement joins TRBV4-1 to TRBJ1-2; D remains ambiguous. The CDR3 is 17 residues long. CDR1 is MGHRA and CDR2 is YSYEKL in the germline V gene. V was clipped by 0 bases and J by 14 bases, with 28 bases between them. CDR3 DNA sequence: TGCGCCAGCAGCCAAGAAGTCGGATTCCCCTTTGCCAGGCTTGTTACCTTC. Residues: CASSQEVGFPFARLVTF.

The chain uses TRBV6-2 or TRBV6-3 and TRBJ1-2, with TRBD1 identical over 7 bases. V dropped 6 bases and J dropped 3; count of bases not matched to a gene: 4. Germline V CDR1 and CDR2: MNHEY, SVGEGT. CDR3 length: 13 residues. This CDR3 reads CASSRTGDYGYTF. The CDR3 nucleotides are TGTGCCAGCAGCCGAACAGGGGACTATGGCTACACCTTC.

J is TRBJ2-1 and V is TRBV19, with D possibly matching TRBD1 (5 bases). This CDR3 contains 15 residues. V was trimmed by 3 bases and J by 4 bases, leaving 13 bases between them. Germline CDR1 is LNHDA and CDR2 is SQIVND (reference sequence). The CDR3 coding sequence is TGTGCCAGTAGTATCAGGGATTTGACTTACAATGAGCAGTTCTTC. Its protein product is CASSIRDLTYNEQFF.

The rearrangement uses TRBV6-5 and TRBJ1-3; D is ambiguous. This CDR3 has 14 residues. Trimming shortened V by 4 bases and J by 0 bases, and 7 bases separated the two germline ends. In germline, CDR1 is MNHEY, CDR2 SVGAGI. The CDR3 spells CASSSTHSGNTIYF. The CDR3 DNA reads TGTGCCAGCAGTTCGACTCACTCTGGAAACACCATATATTTT.

The V call is TRBV2, the J call TRBJ1-2, with 8 bases identical to TRBD1. The CDR3 length is 16 residues. Looked up from germline, CDR1 is SNHLY and CDR2 is FYNNEI. V was pared by 7 bases and J by 4 bases, with 14 bases of the junction left unmatched. The CDR3 nucleotides are TGTGCCAGCACATCTGGACAGGGACCTTCTAGCTATGGCTACACCTTC. Translating it yields CASTSGQGPSSYGYTF.